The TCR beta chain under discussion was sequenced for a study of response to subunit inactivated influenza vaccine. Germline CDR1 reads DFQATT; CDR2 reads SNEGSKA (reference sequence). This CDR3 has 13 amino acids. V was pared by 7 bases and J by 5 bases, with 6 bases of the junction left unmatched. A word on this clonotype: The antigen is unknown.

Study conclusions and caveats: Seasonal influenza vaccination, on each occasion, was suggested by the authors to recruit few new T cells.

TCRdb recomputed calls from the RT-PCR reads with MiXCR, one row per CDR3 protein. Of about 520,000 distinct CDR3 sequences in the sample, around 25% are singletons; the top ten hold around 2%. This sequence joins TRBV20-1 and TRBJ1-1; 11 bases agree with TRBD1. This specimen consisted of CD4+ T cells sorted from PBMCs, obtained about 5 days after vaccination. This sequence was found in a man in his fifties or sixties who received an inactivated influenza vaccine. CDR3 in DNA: TGCAGTGTTAGGACAGGGGGCAATACTGAAGCTTTCTTT. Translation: CSVRTGGNTEAFF.